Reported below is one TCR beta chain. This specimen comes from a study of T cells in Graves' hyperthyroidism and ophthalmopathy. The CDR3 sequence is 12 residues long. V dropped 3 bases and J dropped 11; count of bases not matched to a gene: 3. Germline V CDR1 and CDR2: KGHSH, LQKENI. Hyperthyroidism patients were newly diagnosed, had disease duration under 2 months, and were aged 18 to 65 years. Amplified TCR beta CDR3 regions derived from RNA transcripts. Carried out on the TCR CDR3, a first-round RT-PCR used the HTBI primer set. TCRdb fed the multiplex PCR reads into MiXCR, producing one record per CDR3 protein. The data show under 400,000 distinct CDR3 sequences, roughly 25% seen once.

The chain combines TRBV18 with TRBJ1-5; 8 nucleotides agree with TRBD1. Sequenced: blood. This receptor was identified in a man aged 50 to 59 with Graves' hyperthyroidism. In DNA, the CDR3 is TGTGCCAGCTCACCTACGGGACAGGCCCAGCATTTT. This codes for CASSPTGQAQHF.